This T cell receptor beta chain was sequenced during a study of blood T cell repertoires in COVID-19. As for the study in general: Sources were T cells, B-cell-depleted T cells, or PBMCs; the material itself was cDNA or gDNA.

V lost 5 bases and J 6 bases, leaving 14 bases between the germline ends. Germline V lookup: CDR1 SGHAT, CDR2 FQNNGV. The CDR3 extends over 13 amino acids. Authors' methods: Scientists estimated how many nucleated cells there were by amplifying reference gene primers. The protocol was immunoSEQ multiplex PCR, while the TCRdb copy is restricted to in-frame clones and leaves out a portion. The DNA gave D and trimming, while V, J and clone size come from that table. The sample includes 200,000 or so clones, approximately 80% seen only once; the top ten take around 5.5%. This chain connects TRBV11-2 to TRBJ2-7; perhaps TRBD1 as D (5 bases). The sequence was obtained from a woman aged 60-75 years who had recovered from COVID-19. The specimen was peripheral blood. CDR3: CASSPGGALEQYF. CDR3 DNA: TGTGCCAGCAGCCCGGGTGGGGCTCTCGAGCAGTACTTC.